These 28 T cell receptor beta chains originate from one sample sequenced in a study of cytomegalovirus exposure and HLA in healthy donors. In the PCR, 60 Vbeta and 13 Jbeta primers were used. The method was immunoSEQ multiplex PCR; TCRdb's version includes in-frame clones alone and lacks a portion of them. The sample lists under 130,000 clones; less than 80% were seen once. The sequencing sample was made of PBMCs. These receptors all stem from a woman aged 35 to 49 in good health and CMV-seronegative.

The chain combines TRBV11-2 with TRBJ2-5, with a tentative D call TRBD2 (5 bases). The V gene's germline CDR1 is SGHAT and CDR2 FQNNGV. The CDR3 covers 14 residues. Trimming took off 1 base at V and 0 bases at J, with 6 bases between the two ends. CDR3 residues: CASSLAGNQETQYF. CDR3 bases: TGTGCCAGCAGCTTAGCGGGGAACCAAGAGACCCAGTACTTC.

This clone was counted between two and nine times. J is TRBJ2-5 and V is TRBV18; D gene ambiguous. This CDR3 contains 12 residues. Germline V CDR1 and CDR2: KGHSH, LQKENI. V lost 5 bases, J lost 3 bases, and 7 bases lay in between. CDR3 loop: CASSGRKETQYF. The CDR3 DNA follows: TGTGCCAGCTCAGGCAGAAAAGAGACCCAGTACTTC.

This clone showed up just a few times. V gene TRBV19 combines with J gene TRBJ2-7, with a weak D call TRBD1 (6 bases). This CDR3 region has 15 residues. Trimming removed 0 bases from V and 1 base from J, with 10 bases in between. Germline V gene sequence: CDR1 LNHDA, CDR2 SQIVND (reference sequence). The CDR3 region has the DNA TGTGCCAGTAGTATAGATCTGGACAGTTCCTACGAGCAGTACTTC. Protein sequence: CASSIDLDSSYEQYF.

The rearrangement uses TRBV27 and TRBJ1-2; perhaps TRBD1 as D (5 bases). There are 14 residues in the CDR3. Germline V CDR1 and CDR2: MNHEY, SMNVEV (reference sequence). With 4 bases removed from V and 2 bases from J, the gap between germline ends came to 11 bases. The CDR3 nucleotides are TGTGCCAGCAGTTACGGGCGGACAAACTATGGCTACACCTTC. Its translation: CASSYGRTNYGYTF.

The rearrangement uses TRBV28 and TRBJ1-5, with TRBD1 matching 9 bases. Germline CDR1 is MDHEN and CDR2 is SYDVKM. The CDR3 is made up of 14 amino acids. V dropped 4 bases and J dropped 12; count of bases not matched to a gene: 10. In nucleotides, the CDR3 is TGTGCCAGCAGTTCCCGGACAGGGGACAGAGTCCAGCATTTT. Its protein is CASSSRTGDRVQHF.

This clone has only a few counts. The chain is built from TRBV25-1 and TRBJ2-1; perhaps TRBD2 as D (5 bases). V lost 1 base to trimming and J lost 5 bases, with 6 bases between them. The CDR3 is 13 residues long. Germline V CDR1 and CDR2: MGHDK, SYGVNS. The CDR3 here is CASSESRDNEQFF. The DNA for the CDR3 is TGTGCCAGCAGTGAATCGAGGGACAATGAGCAGTTCTTC.

The rearrangement joins TRBV30 to TRBJ1-1, with D possibly being TRBD1 (6 bases). Trimming took 3 bases from V and 5 from J, leaving 16 bases between them. The CDR3 spans 14 residues. CDR1 is GTSNPN, CDR2 SVGIG, per germline (reference sequence). The CDR3 DNA follows: TGTGCCTGGAGGTTACAGGGTATCCCGACTGAAGCTTTCTTT. As protein: CAWRLQGIPTEAFF.

The chain is built from TRBV21-1 and TRBJ2-1; the D call TRBD2 from the table was never checked on the DNA. TRBV21-1 corresponds to a pseudogene. The CDR3 consists of 18 residues. The CDR3 spells CASTPLAGIPSSYNEQFF. The CDR3 DNA sequence: TGTGCCAGCACCCCACTAGCGGGAATTCCAAGCTCCTACAATGAGCAGTTCTTC.

CDR3 in amino acids: CASSFQQGNEQFF. The CDR3 coding sequence is TGTGCCAGCAGCTTCCAACAGGGCAATGAGCAGTTCTTC. The chain is built from TRBV7-6 and TRBJ2-1, with D tentatively TRBD1 (6 bases). The germline V gene encodes CDR1 SGHVS and CDR2 FNYEAQ. V gave up 3 bases and J gave up 6 bases, with 9 bases separating them. The CDR3 contains 13 residues.

The chain employs TRBV7-2 and TRBJ1-1; D possibly corresponds to TRBD1 (5 bases). This CDR3 is built from 15 residues. Trimming took off 3 bases at V and 2 bases at J, with 13 bases between the two ends. Germline V gene lookup returns CDR1 SGHTA and CDR2 FQGNSA. The CDR3 sequence: CASSFSRGGNTEAFF. In DNA form, the CDR3 reads TGTGCCAGCAGCTTTTCCCGGGGGGGAAACACTGAAGCTTTCTTT.

The V call is TRBV10-3, the J call TRBJ2-7, with a possible D match to TRBD1 (5 bases). The CDR3 length is 14 residues. Trimming cost V 6 bases and J 3 bases, with 15 bases left between them. The germline V gene encodes CDR1 ENHRY and CDR2 SYGVKD. For the CDR3, the DNA is TGTGCCATCAGGAAAGACAGTAGTGACTACGAGCAGTACTTC. As protein: CAIRKDSSDYEQYF.

The chain couples TRBV5-1 to TRBJ2-3, with 7 bases lining up with TRBD2. Germline loops: CDR1 SGHRS, CDR2 YFSETQ. V shed 0 bases and J 0 bases; nucleotides not matched to a gene: 4. The length of the CDR3 is 16 residues. The CDR3 DNA reads TGCGCCAGCAGCTTGGGGTCCGGGGGGAGCACAGATACGCAGTATTTT. This codes for CASSLGSGGSTDTQYF.

This clone showed up just a few times. The chain recombines TRBV20-1 with TRBJ2-5; D is ambiguous. Germline V gives CDR1 DFQATT, CDR2 SNEGSKA (reference sequence). The V gene lost 6 bases and the J gene lost 4 bases, with 9 bases spanning the gap. This CDR3 has 11 residues. The CDR3 spells CSAQNPETQYF. DNA of the CDR3: TGCAGTGCCCAGAACCCAGAGACCCAGTACTTC.

The rearrangement joins TRBV6-5 to TRBJ2-7; 10 bases line up with TRBD1. Germline V gene data show CDR1 as MNHEY and CDR2 as SVGAGI. V lost 6 bases and J lost 1; bases outside the gene matches: 3. This CDR3 comprises 14 residues. The CDR3 sequence is CASSRGQGSYEQYF. CDR3 nucleotide sequence: TGTGCCAGCAGCCGGGGACAGGGGTCCTACGAGCAGTACTTC.

The table lists this clone with a count of one. This chain links TRBV2 with TRBJ2-2; 10 bases are shared with TRBD1. V shed 7 bases and J 4 bases; nucleotides not matched to a gene: 6. The CDR3 has 15 residues. Germline CDR1 and CDR2: SNHLY and FYNNEI. CDR3 sequence reads: CASIRQGASTGELFF. The CDR3 DNA is TGTGCCAGCATCCGACAGGGGGCATCCACCGGGGAGCTGTTTTTT.

This clone was observed a handful of times. The V gene is TRBV7-9, the J gene TRBJ2-3; 9 nucleotides line up with TRBD1. Germline CDR1 and CDR2: SEHNR and FQNEAQ (reference sequence). The CDR3 spans 16 residues. Trimming removed 2 bases from V and 4 bases from J; junction bases left unmatched: 7. The CDR3 spells CASSLRWGQGADTQYF. CDR3 sequence (DNA): TGTGCCAGCAGCTTACGGTGGGGACAGGGTGCAGATACGCAGTATTTT.

The chain links TRBV27 to TRBJ1-1; TRBD1 matches 7 bases. V gave up 5 bases and J gave up 0 bases; unmatched junction bases: 3. This CDR3 has 14 residues. Germline CDR1 and CDR2: MNHEY and SMNVEV (reference sequence). The CDR3 here is CASSGGQMNTEAFF. The CDR3 nucleotides read TGTGCCAGCAGTGGGGGACAGATGAACACTGAAGCTTTCTTT.

The genes are TRBV10-3 and TRBJ2-1, with TRBD2 matching over 7 bases. The CDR3 has 12 residues. V gave up 8 bases and J gave up 7 bases; unmatched junction bases: 5. CDR1 and CDR2 (germline): ENHRY, SYGVKD. The CDR3 DNA is TGTGCCATCGCGAGGGAGGGAAATGAGCAGTTCTTC. It codes for CAIAREGNEQFF.

This clone has only a few counts. This sequence joins TRBV10-1 and TRBJ2-3, with D perhaps TRBD1 (5 bases). Trimming removed 4 bases at V and 4 bases at J, with 15 bases between. From germline, CDR1 is WNHNN and CDR2 SYGVQD (reference sequence). This CDR3 contains 15 residues. CDR3 bases: TGCGCCAGCAGTGGGCAATGGGGCGGAGCAGATACGCAGTATTTT. This translates into CASSGQWGGADTQYF.

In the case of this clone: One end of the junction varies from germline; a read error may be responsible. J is TRBJ1-2 and V is TRBV7-9; 7 nucleotides align to TRBD1. Germline-derived CDR1 and CDR2 are SEHNR and FQNEAQ (reference sequence). The CDR3 runs to 12 residues. Here the CDR3 DNA reads TGTTCCAGCAGCTTAGGAGACAGGGACAACACCTTC. Translating it yields CSSSLGDRDNTF. Supplemented by reference TRBV7-9 and TRBJ1-2, the full variable domain reads DTGVSQNPRHKITKRGQNVTFRCDPISEHNRLYWYRQTLGQGPEFLTYFQNEAQLEKSRLLSDRFSAERPKGSFSTLEIQRTEQGDSAMYLCSSSLGDRDNTFGSGTRLTVV.

The chain is built from TRBV5-1 and TRBJ1-6; D is ambiguous. This CDR3 has 16 amino acids. Germline loops: CDR1 SGHRS, CDR2 YFSETQ. Trimming removed 0 bases at V and 0 bases at J, with 7 bases between. Here the CDR3 DNA reads TGCGCCAGCAGCTTGGAGGAGATCTCCTATAATTCACCCCTCCACTTT. Translation: CASSLEEISYNSPLHF.

This chain uses TRBV5-1 with TRBJ1-5; D is unresolved. Germline CDR1 is SGHRS and CDR2 is YFSETQ. The CDR3 extends over 13 amino acids. V was clipped by 0 bases and J by 4 bases, with 5 bases between them. The CDR3 nucleotides read TGCGCCAGCAGCTTGGCTGTTAATCAGCCCCAGCATTTT. This codes for CASSLAVNQPQHF.

This clone was detected a few times. The genes are TRBV2 and TRBJ2-7; 9 bases align to TRBD1. Germline V gene data show CDR1 as SNHLY and CDR2 as FYNNEI. The CDR3 length is 17 residues. J was trimmed by 0 bases and V by 6 bases; bases with no gene match: 12. The CDR3 spells CASRVPRDRVPSYEQYF. The CDR3 DNA sequence: TGTGCCAGCAGGGTACCCCGGGACAGGGTCCCCTCCTACGAGCAGTACTTC. Variable domain in full (rest from reference TRBV2 and TRBJ2-7): EPEVTQTPSHQVTQMGQEVILRCVPISNHLYFYWYRQILGQKVEFLVSFYNNEISEKSEIFDDQFSVERPDGSNFTLKIRSTKLEDSAMYFCASRVPRDRVPSYEQYFGPGTRLTVT.

This chain's CDR3 is CASSLQGSSGNTIYF. The CDR3 DNA follows: TGTGCCAGCAGCTTACAGGGATCCTCTGGAAACACCATATATTTT. This sequence joins TRBV11-2 and TRBJ1-3, with D maybe TRBD1 (5 bases). The CDR3 extends over 15 amino acids. Germline V gene lookup returns CDR1 SGHAT and CDR2 FQNNGV. V lost 2 bases and J 0 bases, leaving 8 bases between the germline ends.

J is TRBJ2-5 and V is TRBV28; TRBD2 is a possible D gene (5 bases). This CDR3 is 14 amino acids long. The V gene's germline CDR1 is MDHEN and CDR2 SYDVKM. V was shortened by 6 bases and J by 0 bases, with 11 bases between the two germline ends. The CDR3 coding sequence is TGTGCCAGCAGCTCCGCGGGCTACCAAGAGACCCAGTACTTC. It yields the protein CASSSAGYQETQYF.

The chain employs TRBV28 and TRBJ2-7; 9 nucleotides agree with TRBD1. The ends lost 3 bases at V and 4 bases at J; junction bases unmatched: 28. The germline CDR1 and CDR2 sequences are MDHEN and SYDVKM. The CDR3 is made up of 22 amino acids. The CDR3 coding sequence is TGTGCCAGCAGTTTCGTTTCCGCCCGTAGTATCCCCCGACAGGGGGTTATGTACGAGCAGTACTTC. Translation gives CASSFVSARSIPRQGVMYEQYF.

This chain joins TRBV5-1 and TRBJ2-7; 11 positions match TRBD2. V lost 3 bases and J lost 2; bases outside the gene matches: 7. In germline, CDR1 is SGHRS, CDR2 YFSETQ. CDR3 size: 16 residues. The CDR3 bases are TGCGCCAGCAGCTCCCTTAGCGGGGGGGAGACCTACGAGCAGTACTTC. This translates into CASSSLSGGETYEQYF.

The chain is built from TRBV28 and TRBJ2-7; the match to TRBD1 covers 7 bases. CDR1 and CDR2 from the germline V gene are MDHEN and SYDVKM. This CDR3 has 15 amino acids. The junction had 11 bases not matched to a gene; V was cut back by 3 bases and J by 6 bases. The CDR3 DNA follows: TGTGCCAGCAGTTTGAGGGGACAGAGTTGGGCCGAGCAGTACTTC. Residues: CASSLRGQSWAEQYF. The complete variable domain, with remaining parts taken from reference TRBV28 and TRBJ2-7, reads DVKVTQSSRYLVKRTGEKVFLECVQDMDHENMFWYRQDPGLGLRLIYFSYDVKMKEKGDIPEGYSVSREKKERFSLILESASTNQTSMYLCASSLRGQSWAEQYFGPGTRLTVT.